Following are 15 T cell receptor beta chains from one sample sequenced in a study of identifying expanded T cells in peripheral blood. Sequencing used immunoSEQ multiplex PCR; TCRdb keeps in-frame clones, though not all of them. The sample lists under 150,000 clones, 65% to 90% occurring once. The specimen sequenced was blood. These receptor sequences come from a person between 18 and 69 years old in good health.

In its sample, this clone was seen once. The rearrangement links TRBV6-5 to TRBJ2-3, with TRBD2 matching 11 bases. The CDR3 has 15 amino acids. After removal of 8 bases from V and 4 bases from J, the junction contained 8 bases not matched to a gene. Germline V gene data show CDR1 as MNHEY and CDR2 as SVGAGI. CDR3 nucleotides: TGTGCCAGCGACCGACTAGCGGGGTTGGCAGATACGCAGTATTTT. Translation gives CASDRLAGLADTQYF.

This chain uses TRBV10-2 with TRBJ2-7; 13 bases agree with TRBD2. CDR3 length: 13 amino acids. With V trimmed by 6 bases and J by 12 bases, 8 bases remained unmatched. CDR1 and CDR2 (germline): WSHSY, SAAADI. CDR3: CASRTGLAGNWYF. In DNA form, the CDR3 reads TGCGCCAGCAGGACGGGACTAGCGGGGAATTGGTACTTC.

The chain employs TRBV18 and TRBJ2-1; 11 nucleotides align to TRBD2. Unmatched junction bases numbered 4, after V lost 2 bases and J lost 4 bases. Germline V gives CDR1 KGHSH, CDR2 LQKENI. The CDR3 has 16 amino acids. The CDR3 region has the DNA TGTGCCAGCTCACCAATATCTAGCGGGGGGTACAATGAGCAGTTCTTC. Translation gives CASSPISSGGYNEQFF. Based on the CDR3 plus reference TRBV18 and TRBJ2-1, the full variable domain is NAGVMQNPRHLVRRRGQEARLRCSPMKGHSHVYWYRQLPEEGLKFMVYLQKENIIDESGMPKERFSAEFPKEGPSILRIQQVVRGDSAAYFCASSPISSGGYNEQFFGPGTRLTVL.

The chain couples TRBV5-1 to TRBJ2-7; 10 nucleotides line up with TRBD2. The germline gives CDR1 SGHRS, CDR2 YFSETQ. After removal of 4 bases from V and 3 bases from J, the junction contained 10 bases not matched to a gene. The length of the CDR3 is 16 residues. Here the CDR3 reads CASSPSSGSSIYEQYF. The CDR3 DNA is TGCGCCAGCAGCCCGTCTAGCGGGAGTAGCATCTACGAGCAGTACTTC.

This clone was seen a single time. The chain uses TRBV5-1 and TRBJ2-1; D is perhaps TRBD2 (6 bases). In germline, CDR1 is SGHRS, CDR2 YFSETQ. V dropped 1 base and J dropped 7 bases, with 15 bases sitting between them. The CDR3 extends over 15 amino acids. In DNA form, the CDR3 reads TGCGCCAGCAGCTTGTCCGTCGGGAGCGTAAATGAGCAGTTCTTC. Protein product: CASSLSVGSVNEQFF.

The V gene is TRBV6-4, the J gene TRBJ2-1; D remains unclear. V was pared by 2 bases and J by 3 bases, with 11 bases between. The CDR3 runs 15 residues. Germline V gives CDR1 MRHNA, CDR2 SNTAGT. CDR3 residues: CASSDTRNHYNEQFF. CDR3 in DNA: TGTGCCAGCAGTGACACCAGGAACCACTACAATGAGCAGTTCTTC.

The gene calls are TRBV7-6 and TRBJ2-2; 7 nucleotides align to TRBD1. Germline assignment: CDR1 SGHVS and CDR2 FNYEAQ. The V gene end was trimmed by 4 bases and the J gene end by 1 base; junction bases not matched to a gene: 0. The CDR3 length is 14 residues. The CDR3 DNA reads TGTGCCAGCAGCTGGGACAGGAACACCGGGGAGCTGTTTTTT. This gives the protein CASSWDRNTGELFF. The full variable domain, its missing parts supplied by reference TRBV7-6 and TRBJ2-2, is GAGVSQSPRYKVTKRGQDVALRCDPISGHVSLYWYRQALGQGPEFLTYFNYEAQQDKSGLPNDRFSAERPEGSISTLTIQRTEQRDSAMYRCASSWDRNTGELFFGEGSRLTVL.

The chain employs TRBV20-1 and TRBJ1-1; no firm D call. The germline gives CDR1 DFQATT, CDR2 SNEGSKA (reference sequence). The germline V and J ends were trimmed by 5 bases and 8 bases, with 12 bases remaining between them. CDR3 size: 11 residues. CDR3 region: CSAPDLAEAFF. Here the CDR3 DNA reads TGCAGTGCTCCGGACCTAGCGGAAGCTTTCTTT.

The chain uses TRBV27 and TRBJ1-4; possibly TRBD1 for D (5 bases). The V gene's germline CDR1 is MNHEY and CDR2 SMNVEV (reference sequence). V was clipped by 4 bases and J by 1 base, with 7 bases between them. This CDR3 contains 14 residues. The CDR3 here is CASSSDRTNEKLFF. In DNA form, the CDR3 reads TGTGCCAGCAGTTCCGACAGAACTAATGAAAAACTGTTTTTT.

This chain connects TRBV5-5 to TRBJ1-1; D gene unclear. This CDR3 region has 16 residues. Germline assignment: CDR1 SGHKS and CDR2 YYEKEE (reference sequence). Trimming took 4 bases from V and 2 from J, leaving 18 bases between them. For the CDR3, the DNA is TGTGCCAGCAGCCTGGGAAGCGGGCCCCTTAACACTGAAGCTTTCTTT. This encodes CASSLGSGPLNTEAFF.

The V and J genes are TRBV18 and TRBJ2-1; 7 nucleotides align to TRBD2. The CDR3 runs to 19 residues. Germline values: CDR1 KGHSH, CDR2 LQKENI. Unmatched junction bases numbered 16, after V lost 4 bases and J lost 1 base. The CDR3 nucleotides read TGTGCCAGCTCACTCTACACCATCGTCATAGCGGGTTCCTACAATGAGCAGTTCTTC. It yields the protein CASSLYTIVIAGSYNEQFF.

The gene calls are TRBV6-6 and TRBJ1-2; 8 bases fit TRBD1. CDR3 length: 14 amino acids. The J segment lost 3 bases and the V segment lost 0 bases, leaving 0 bases of the junction unmatched. Germline V gives CDR1 MNHNY, CDR2 SVGAGI (reference sequence). CDR3 sequence (DNA): TGTGCCAGCAGTTACTCGACAGGGGACTATGGCTACACCTTC. This translates into CASSYSTGDYGYTF.

CDR3 amino acids: CASSQDHGANYGYTF. The DNA for the CDR3 is TGTGCCAGCAGCCAAGATCATGGAGCTAACTATGGCTACACCTTC. This rearrangement joins TRBV14 to TRBJ1-2; D not certain. Germline CDR1 SGHDN, CDR2 FVKESK. The CDR3 length is 15 residues. V lost 0 bases to trimming and J lost 0 bases, with 8 bases between them. The variable domain in full, with the rest retrieved from reference TRBV14 and TRBJ1-2, is EAGVTQFPSHSVIEKGQTVTLRCDPISGHDNLYWYRRVMGKEIKFLLHFVKESKQDESGMPNNRFLAERTGGTYSTLKVQPAELEDSGVYFCASSQDHGANYGYTFGSGTRLTVV.

The V call is TRBV2, the J call TRBJ1-1, with D unresolved. Trimming removed 7 bases from V and 6 bases from J, with 18 bases in between. Germline CDR1 SNHLY, CDR2 FYNNEI. The CDR3 extends over 14 amino acids. CDR3: CASTGGLEVSEAFF. The CDR3, as DNA: TGTGCCAGCACCGGCGGGTTAGAAGTCTCTGAAGCTTTCTTT.

This chain connects TRBV6-1 to TRBJ1-5, with D possibly being TRBD1 (6 bases). The CDR3 spans 13 residues. V lost 4 bases and J lost 7, with 11 bases in between. CDR1 is MNHNS, CDR2 SASEGT, per germline. CDR3 DNA sequence: TGTGCCAGCAGTGGCCGGGGGGCGCAGCCCCAGCATTTT. Translation gives CASSGRGAQPQHF.